These 15 T cell receptor beta chains were sequenced from one sample in a study of CD8 T cells in ankylosing spondylitis. Study results and limitations: One TCR beta motif, made up of under ten highly homologous variants, appeared characteristic of ankylosing spondylitis blood.

Each CDR3 protein is one row after TCRdb ran MiXCR on the 5' RACE reads. Of about 800,000 distinct CDR3 sequences in the sample, approximately 10% were seen once. What these receptors recognize is not known. Material for sequencing was blood, either unsorted or a sorted T cell fraction (not recorded which). Every receptor here comes from a male donor with ankylosing spondylitis.

The rearrangement uses TRBV24-1 and TRBJ2-1; TRBD2 matches at 11 bases. This CDR3 region has 18 residues. Unmatched junction bases numbered 11, after V lost 2 bases and J lost 6 bases. Germline CDR1 is KGHDR and CDR2 is SFDVKD. The CDR3 here is CATSDSAPSGRILNEQFF. The CDR3 DNA sequence: TGTGCCACCAGTGATTCGGCCCCTAGCGGGAGGATCCTCAATGAGCAGTTCTTC.

This clonotype was found a few times. The V and J genes are TRBV9 and TRBJ1-1; D unresolved. Between the trimmed V and J ends, which lost 0 bases and 5 bases, there was a span of 14 bases. The germline V gene encodes CDR1 SGDLS and CDR2 YYNGEE. The CDR3 loop spans 15 amino acids. This chain's CDR3 is CASSVAKDMSTEAFF. In DNA, the CDR3 is TGTGCCAGCAGCGTAGCTAAGGATATGTCGACTGAAGCTTTCTTT.

The table lists this clonotype with a few counts. The genes are TRBV7-2 and TRBJ1-3, with D uncertain. Trimming shortened V by 4 bases and J by 0 bases, and 10 bases separated the two germline ends. Germline V CDR1 and CDR2: SGHTA, FQGNSA. CDR3 length: 15 residues. As DNA, the CDR3 is TGTGCCAGCAGCTATCATCTGAGCTCTGGAAACACCATATATTTT. Amino acid sequence: CASSYHLSSGNTIYF.

In this sample, this clonotype turned up a few times. The chain joins TRBV29-1 to TRBJ1-4; D perhaps matches TRBD1 (5 bases). Trimming took off 7 bases at V and 6 bases at J, with 9 bases between the two ends. The CDR3 is made up of 11 amino acids. The germline CDR1 and CDR2 sequences are SQVTM and ANQGSEA. Here the CDR3 reads CSGGFDEKLFF. In DNA, the CDR3 is TGCAGCGGGGGCTTTGATGAAAAACTGTTTTTT. The whole variable domain, filled in from reference TRBV29-1 and TRBJ1-4, reads SAVISQKPSRDICQRGTSLTIQCQVDSQVTMMFWYRQQPGQSLTLIATANQGSEATYESGFVIDKFPISRPNLTFSTLTVSNMSPEDSSIYLCSGGFDEKLFFGSGTQLSVL.

This rearrangement joins TRBV29-1 to TRBJ1-1; 8 bases match TRBD1. The CDR3 loop spans 14 amino acids. Unmatched junction bases numbered 12, after V lost 7 bases and J lost 5 bases. CDR1 is SQVTM and CDR2 is ANQGSEA in the germline V gene. Written as DNA, the CDR3 is TGCAGCGCCAGGACAGGGTTTGTTTGGACTGAAGCTTTCTTT. As protein: CSARTGFVWTEAFF.

Ten or more counts support this clonotype. V and J are TRBV12-3 or TRBV12-4 and TRBJ1-5; 7 bases match TRBD1. The J segment lost 15 bases and the V segment lost 9 bases, leaving 14 bases of the junction unmatched. This CDR3 has 12 residues. The CDR3 protein is CASNRGLTSGHF. The CDR3 DNA reads TGTGCCAGTAACAGGGGTCTCACCTCGGGGCATTTT.

This clonotype was counted only a few times. The rearrangement uses TRBV27 and TRBJ1-6, with D perhaps TRBD1 (6 bases). The V end was cut by 5 bases, the J end by 10 bases, with 18 bases between. Germline lookup yields CDR1 MNHEY and CDR2 SMNVEV (reference sequence). The CDR3 is made up of 15 amino acids. CDR3 in DNA: TGTGCCAGCAGTCATCGGGACACCTCCGAGTCACCCCTCCACTTT. It yields the protein CASSHRDTSESPLHF.

The genes are TRBV7-9 and TRBJ1-4, with 8 bases lining up with TRBD1. V lost 5 bases and J lost 7; bases outside the gene matches: 12. This CDR3 comprises 16 residues. Germline V gene data show CDR1 as SEHNR and CDR2 as FQNEAQ (reference sequence). In DNA, the CDR3 is TGTGCCAGCAGCCAGAGAGGCGGGACAGGCCGTGAAAAACTGTTTTTT. This codes for CASSQRGGTGREKLFF. Full variable domain (missing parts from reference TRBV7-9 and TRBJ1-4): DTGVSQNPRHKITKRGQNVTFRCDPISEHNRLYWYRQTLGQGPEFLTYFQNEAQLEKSRLLSDRFSAERPKGSFSTLEIQRTEQGDSAMYLCASSQRGGTGREKLFFGSGTQLSVL.

There are many counts of this clonotype. CDR3 loop: CSVETRGGAANTQYF. The CDR3 DNA sequence: TGCAGCGTCGAAACAAGGGGGGGAGCAGCGAATACGCAGTATTTT. The chain joins TRBV29-1 to TRBJ2-3; D is perhaps TRBD2 (7 bases). The germline V gene has CDR1 SQVTM and CDR2 ANQGSEA. The CDR3 contains 15 residues. V was pared by 6 bases and J by 7 bases, with 23 bases between.

This clonotype was counted ten times or more. The CDR3 DNA reads as TGTGCCAGTGTGGGACTAGCGGCCAACACCGGGGAGCTGTTTTTT. It yields the protein CASVGLAANTGELFF. This chain connects TRBV5-6 to TRBJ2-2; 11 positions agree with TRBD2. CDR3 length: 15 amino acids. J gave up 2 bases and V 8 bases, and 5 bases lay outside the gene matches. CDR1 SGHDT and CDR2 YYEEEE come from the germline V gene.

This clonotype was seen a few times. Relative to the germline gene, one junction end is altered; a read error may explain this. The V and J genes are TRBV7-7 and TRBJ2-7, with a weak D call TRBD2 (6 bases). Germline V gene data show CDR1 as SSHAT and CDR2 as FNYEAQ (reference sequence). This CDR3 has 11 residues. The CDR3 region has the DNA TGTGCTAGCAGCTCCGGCCGGGAGAAGTACTTC. Translating gives CASSSGREKYF.

This chain uses TRBV6-1 with TRBJ1-1; D ambiguous. Per germline, CDR1 MNHNS and CDR2 SASEGT. CDR3 length: 13 amino acids. Trimming removed 7 bases at V and 6 bases at J, with 15 bases between. The CDR3 DNA reads as TGTGCCAGCACCTCACTTCGGGCAGCTGAAGCTTTCTTT. It translates to CASTSLRAAEAFF.

This clonotype was detected only a few times. This chain uses TRBV20-1 with TRBJ2-7; TRBD2 aligns across 8 bases. Losses at the gene ends were 2 bases for V and 0 bases for J; bases not matched to a gene: 9. CDR3 length: 16 residues. The germline CDR1 and CDR2 sequences are DFQATT and SNEGSKA (reference sequence). CDR3 DNA: TGCAGTGCTAGAATTGCGGGGGGCCGGAGCTCCTACGAGCAGTACTTC. Protein: CSARIAGGRSSYEQYF.

V and J are TRBV15 and TRBJ2-3; the D gene is possibly TRBD1 (6 bases). Per germline, CDR1 LNHNV and CDR2 YYDKDF (reference sequence). This CDR3 region has 15 residues. The V end was cut by 1 base, the J end by 4 bases, with 12 bases between. The CDR3 loop is CATSRGGRGPDTQYF. CDR3 DNA sequence: TGTGCCACCAGCAGAGGAGGCAGGGGTCCAGATACGCAGTATTTT. The full variable domain, with the rest looked up from reference TRBV15 and TRBJ2-3, is DAMVIQNPRYQVTQFGKPVTLSCSQTLNHNVMYWYQQKSSQAPKLLFHYYDKDFNNEADTPDNFQSRRPNTSFCFLDIRSPGLGDTAMYLCATSRGGRGPDTQYFGPGTRLTVL.

At least ten counts were recorded for this clonotype. CDR3 bases: TGCAGCGTCAGCCGGGCCTCTAATGAAAAACTGTTTTTT. This translates into CSVSRASNEKLFF. The chain recombines TRBV29-1 with TRBJ1-4; D unresolved. V shed 6 bases and J shed 3 bases, with 11 bases lying between them. The length of the CDR3 is 13 residues. Looked up from germline, CDR1 is SQVTM and CDR2 is ANQGSEA.